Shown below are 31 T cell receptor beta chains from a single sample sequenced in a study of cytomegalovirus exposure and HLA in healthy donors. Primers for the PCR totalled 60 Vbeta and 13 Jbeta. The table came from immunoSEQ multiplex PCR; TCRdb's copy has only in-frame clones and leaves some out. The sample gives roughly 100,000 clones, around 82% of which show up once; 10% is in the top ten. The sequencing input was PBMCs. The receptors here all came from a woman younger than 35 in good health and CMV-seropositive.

The CDR3 sequence: CASSLQGGPGTDTQYF. The CDR3 nucleotides are TGCGCCAGCAGCCTACAAGGGGGACCAGGCACAGATACGCAGTATTTT. V gene TRBV5-1 combines with J gene TRBJ2-3; the D gene is possibly TRBD1 (6 bases). Germline lookup yields CDR1 SGHRS and CDR2 YFSETQ. The CDR3 extends over 16 amino acids. Trimming took off 4 bases at V and 1 base at J, with 16 bases between the two ends.

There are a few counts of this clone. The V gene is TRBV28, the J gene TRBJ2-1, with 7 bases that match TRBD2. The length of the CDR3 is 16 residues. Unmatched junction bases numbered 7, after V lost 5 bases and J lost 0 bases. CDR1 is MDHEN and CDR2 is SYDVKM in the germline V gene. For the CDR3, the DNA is TGTGCCAGCAGTCCGGCCTCGGGGGGCTCCTACAATGAGCAGTTCTTC. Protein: CASSPASGGSYNEQFF.

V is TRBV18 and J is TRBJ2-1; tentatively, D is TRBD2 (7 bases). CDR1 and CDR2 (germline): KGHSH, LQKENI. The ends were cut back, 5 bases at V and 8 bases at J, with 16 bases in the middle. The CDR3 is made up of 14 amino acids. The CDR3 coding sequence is TGTGCCAGCTCAGCACAGGGAGGGTTGGATGAGCAGTTCTTC. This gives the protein CASSAQGGLDEQFF.

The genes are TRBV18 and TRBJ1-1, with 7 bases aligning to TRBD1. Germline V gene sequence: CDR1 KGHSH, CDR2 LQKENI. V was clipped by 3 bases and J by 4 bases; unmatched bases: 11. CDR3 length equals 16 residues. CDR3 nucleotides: TGTGCCAGCTCACCCCGGGAGGGGGCATCGTTCACTGAAGCTTTCTTT. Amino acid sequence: CASSPREGASFTEAFF.

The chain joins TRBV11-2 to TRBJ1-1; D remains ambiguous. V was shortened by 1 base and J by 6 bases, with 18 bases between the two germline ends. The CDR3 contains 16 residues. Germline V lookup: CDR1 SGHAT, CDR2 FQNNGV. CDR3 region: CASSLGPRVRVAEAFF. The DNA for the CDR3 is TGTGCCAGCAGCTTAGGCCCGAGGGTTAGGGTCGCTGAAGCTTTCTTT.

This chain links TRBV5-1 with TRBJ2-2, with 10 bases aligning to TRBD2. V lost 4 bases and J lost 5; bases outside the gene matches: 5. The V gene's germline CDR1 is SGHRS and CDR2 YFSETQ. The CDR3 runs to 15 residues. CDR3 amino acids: CASSTGLAATGELFF. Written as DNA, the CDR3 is TGCGCCAGCAGCACAGGACTAGCGGCTACCGGGGAGCTGTTTTTT.

In DNA form, the CDR3 reads TGCAGCGTTGCCGTGGCGGGAGACCTCAATGAGCAGTTCTTC. Its translation: CSVAVAGDLNEQFF. The rearrangement joins TRBV29-1 to TRBJ2-1; TRBD2 matches at 7 bases. The germline V gene has CDR1 SQVTM and CDR2 ANQGSEA. CDR3 size: 14 residues. The trim removed 4 bases at V and 6 bases at J, leaving 9 bases unmatched.

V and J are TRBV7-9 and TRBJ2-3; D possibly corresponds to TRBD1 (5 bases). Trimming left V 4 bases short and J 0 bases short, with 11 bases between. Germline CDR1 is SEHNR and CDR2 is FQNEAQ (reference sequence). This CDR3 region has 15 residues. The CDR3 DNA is TGTGCCAGCAGCTCCCAGGGTGCGAGCACAGATACGCAGTATTTT. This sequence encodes CASSSQGASTDTQYF.

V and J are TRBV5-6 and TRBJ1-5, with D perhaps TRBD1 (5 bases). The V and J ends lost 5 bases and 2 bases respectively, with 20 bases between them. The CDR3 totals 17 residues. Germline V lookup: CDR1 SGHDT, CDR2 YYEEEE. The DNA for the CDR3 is TGTGCCAGCAGAGCTTGGTGGAGGGACCGGGGCAATCAGCCCCAGCATTTT. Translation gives CASRAWWRDRGNQPQHF.

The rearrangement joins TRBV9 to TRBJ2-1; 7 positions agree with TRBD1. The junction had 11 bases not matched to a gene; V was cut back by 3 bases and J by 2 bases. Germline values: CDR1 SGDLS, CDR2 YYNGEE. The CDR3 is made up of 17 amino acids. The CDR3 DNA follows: TGTGCCAGCAGCGAATCACCCGGGACAGTTACCTACAATGAGCAGTTCTTC. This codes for CASSESPGTVTYNEQFF.

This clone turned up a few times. This chain's CDR3 is CASSRGTSGRSTDTQYF. The CDR3 DNA follows: TGTGCCAGCAGCCGTGGGACTAGCGGGAGAAGCACAGATACGCAGTATTTT. The chain couples TRBV7-3 to TRBJ2-3, with 14 bases aligning to TRBD2. The CDR3 is 17 amino acids. Germline assignment: CDR1 SGHTA and CDR2 FQGTGA. V shed 5 bases, J shed 0 bases, and the junction held 4 bases outside the gene matches.

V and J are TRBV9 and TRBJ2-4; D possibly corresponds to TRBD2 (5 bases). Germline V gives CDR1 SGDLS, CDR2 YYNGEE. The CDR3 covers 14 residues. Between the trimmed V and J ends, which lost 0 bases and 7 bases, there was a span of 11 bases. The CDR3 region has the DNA TGTGCCAGCAGCGTAGGAGGGATGGGGAACATTCAGTACTTC. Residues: CASSVGGMGNIQYF.

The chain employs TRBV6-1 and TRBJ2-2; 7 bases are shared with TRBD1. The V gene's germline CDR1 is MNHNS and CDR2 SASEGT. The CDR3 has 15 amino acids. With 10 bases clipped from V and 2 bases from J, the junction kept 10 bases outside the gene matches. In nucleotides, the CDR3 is TGTGCCACCCCGACGACAGGGATCAACACCGGGGAGCTGTTTTTT. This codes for CATPTTGINTGELFF.

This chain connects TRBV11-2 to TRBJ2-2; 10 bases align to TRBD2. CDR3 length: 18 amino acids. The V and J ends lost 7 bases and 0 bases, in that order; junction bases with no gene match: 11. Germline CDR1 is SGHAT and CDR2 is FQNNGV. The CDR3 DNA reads TGTGCCAGCAACCCTTTAGCGGGAGGACCCCCGAACACCGGGGAGCTGTTTTTT. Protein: CASNPLAGGPPNTGELFF.

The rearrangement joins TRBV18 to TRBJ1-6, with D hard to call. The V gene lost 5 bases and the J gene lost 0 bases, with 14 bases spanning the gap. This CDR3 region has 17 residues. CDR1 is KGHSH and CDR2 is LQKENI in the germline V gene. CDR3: CASSSVGASSYNSPLHF. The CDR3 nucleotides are TGTGCCAGCTCATCCGTGGGAGCTAGCTCCTATAATTCACCCCTCCACTTT.

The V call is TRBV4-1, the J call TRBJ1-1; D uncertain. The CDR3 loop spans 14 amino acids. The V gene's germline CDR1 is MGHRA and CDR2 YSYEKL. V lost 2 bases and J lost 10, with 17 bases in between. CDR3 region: CASSQIPGGLGAFF. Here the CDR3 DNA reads TGCGCCAGCAGCCAAATTCCGGGCGGACTAGGAGCTTTCTTT.

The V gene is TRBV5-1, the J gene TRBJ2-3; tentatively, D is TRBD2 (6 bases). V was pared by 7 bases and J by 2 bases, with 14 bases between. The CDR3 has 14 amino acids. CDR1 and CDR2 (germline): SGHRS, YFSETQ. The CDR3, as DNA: TGCGCCAGCGGGATACTAGCTGACACAGATACGCAGTATTTT. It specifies CASGILADTDTQYF.

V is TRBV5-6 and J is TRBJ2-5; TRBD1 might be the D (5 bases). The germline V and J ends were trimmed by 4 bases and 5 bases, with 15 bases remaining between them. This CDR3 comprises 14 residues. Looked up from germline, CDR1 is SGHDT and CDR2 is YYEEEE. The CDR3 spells CASSVSQVFETQYF. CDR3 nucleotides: TGTGCCAGCAGCGTGTCACAGGTCTTTGAGACCCAGTACTTC.

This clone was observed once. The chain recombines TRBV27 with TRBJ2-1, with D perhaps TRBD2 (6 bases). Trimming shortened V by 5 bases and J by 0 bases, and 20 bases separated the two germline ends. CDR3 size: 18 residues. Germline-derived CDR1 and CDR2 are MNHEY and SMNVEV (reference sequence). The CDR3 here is CASSTYPAGRLSYNEQFF. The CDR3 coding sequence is TGTGCCAGCAGTACCTATCCCGCGGGACGGCTCTCCTACAATGAGCAGTTCTTC.

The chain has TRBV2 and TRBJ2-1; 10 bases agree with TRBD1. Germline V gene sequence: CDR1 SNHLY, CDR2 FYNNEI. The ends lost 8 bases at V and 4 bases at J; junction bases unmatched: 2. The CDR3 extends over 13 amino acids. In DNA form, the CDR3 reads TGTGCCAGCGGGGACAGGGGTTACAATGAGCAGTTCTTC. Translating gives CASGDRGYNEQFF.

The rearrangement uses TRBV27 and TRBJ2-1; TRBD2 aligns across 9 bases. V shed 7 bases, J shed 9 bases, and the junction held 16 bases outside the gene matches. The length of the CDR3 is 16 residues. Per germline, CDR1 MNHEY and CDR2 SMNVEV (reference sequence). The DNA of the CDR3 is TGTGCCAGCATGTCAGTAGCGGGGGATAACCCAGTTGAGCAGTTCTTC. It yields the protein CASMSVAGDNPVEQFF.

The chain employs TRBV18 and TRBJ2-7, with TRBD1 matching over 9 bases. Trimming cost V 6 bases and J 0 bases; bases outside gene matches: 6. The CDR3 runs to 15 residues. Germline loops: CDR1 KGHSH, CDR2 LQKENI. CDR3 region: CASSQGTGSSYEQYF. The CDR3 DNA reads TGTGCCAGCTCCCAGGGGACAGGGAGCTCCTACGAGCAGTACTTC.

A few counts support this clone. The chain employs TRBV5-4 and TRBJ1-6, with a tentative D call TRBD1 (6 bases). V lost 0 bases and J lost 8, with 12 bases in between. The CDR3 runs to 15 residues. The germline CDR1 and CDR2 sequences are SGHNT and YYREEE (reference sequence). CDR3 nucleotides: TGTGCCAGCAGCTTGGGAGCAGGGGACGATTCACCCCTCCACTTT. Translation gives CASSLGAGDDSPLHF.

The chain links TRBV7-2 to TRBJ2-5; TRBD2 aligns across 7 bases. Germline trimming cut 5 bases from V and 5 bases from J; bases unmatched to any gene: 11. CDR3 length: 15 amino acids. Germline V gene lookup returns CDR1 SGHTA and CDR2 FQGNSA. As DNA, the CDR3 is TGTGCCAGCAGCCCCTCGGCGGGGGTGGGGGAGACCCAGTACTTC. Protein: CASSPSAGVGETQYF.

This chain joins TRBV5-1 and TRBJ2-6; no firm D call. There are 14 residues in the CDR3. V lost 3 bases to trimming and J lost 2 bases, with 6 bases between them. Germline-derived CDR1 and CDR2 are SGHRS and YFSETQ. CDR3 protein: CASSSQTGANVLTF. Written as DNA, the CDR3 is TGCGCCAGCAGCTCCCAAACTGGGGCCAACGTCCTGACTTTC.

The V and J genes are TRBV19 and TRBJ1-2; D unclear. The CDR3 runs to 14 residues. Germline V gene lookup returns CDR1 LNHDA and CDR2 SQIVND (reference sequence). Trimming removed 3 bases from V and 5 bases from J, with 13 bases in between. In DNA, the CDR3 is TGTGCCAGTAGTATTTTCCGGCGGGAATATGGCTACACCTTC. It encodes CASSIFRREYGYTF. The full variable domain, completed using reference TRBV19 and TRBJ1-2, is DGGITQSPKYLFRKEGQNVTLSCEQNLNHDAMYWYRQDPGQGLRLIYYSQIVNDFQKGDIAEGYSVSREKKESFPLTVTSAQKNPTAFYLCASSIFRREYGYTFGSGTRLTVV.

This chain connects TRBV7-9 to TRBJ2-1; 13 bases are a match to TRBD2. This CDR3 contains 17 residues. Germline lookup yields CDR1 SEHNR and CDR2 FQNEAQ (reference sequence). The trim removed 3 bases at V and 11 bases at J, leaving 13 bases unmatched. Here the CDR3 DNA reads TGTGCCAGCAGCTTCCTTCCGACTAGCGGGGGGTTCTTGCAGCAGTTCTTC. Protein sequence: CASSFLPTSGGFLQQFF.

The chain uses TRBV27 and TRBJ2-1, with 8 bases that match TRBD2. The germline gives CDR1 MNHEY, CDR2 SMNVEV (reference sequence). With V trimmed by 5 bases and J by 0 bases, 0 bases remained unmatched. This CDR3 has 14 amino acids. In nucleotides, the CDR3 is TGTGCCAGCAGTCGGGGGGGCTCCTACAATGAGCAGTTCTTC. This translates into CASSRGGSYNEQFF.

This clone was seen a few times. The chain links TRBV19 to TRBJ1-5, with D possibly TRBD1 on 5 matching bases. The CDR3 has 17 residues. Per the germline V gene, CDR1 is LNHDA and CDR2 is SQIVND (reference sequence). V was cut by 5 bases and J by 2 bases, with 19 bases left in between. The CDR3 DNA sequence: TGTGCCAGTAGTCCTGGGGGGGTGGTGTGGGGCAATCAGCCCCAGCATTTT. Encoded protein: CASSPGGVVWGNQPQHF.

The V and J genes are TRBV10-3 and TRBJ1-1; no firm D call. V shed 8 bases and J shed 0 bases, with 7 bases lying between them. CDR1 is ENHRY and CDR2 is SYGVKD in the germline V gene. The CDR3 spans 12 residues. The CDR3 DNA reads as TGTGCCATCGGAGATGTGAACACTGAAGCTTTCTTT. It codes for CAIGDVNTEAFF.

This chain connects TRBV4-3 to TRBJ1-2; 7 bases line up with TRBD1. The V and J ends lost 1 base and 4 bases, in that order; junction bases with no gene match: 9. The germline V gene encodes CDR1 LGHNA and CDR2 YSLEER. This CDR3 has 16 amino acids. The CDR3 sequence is CASSQVGTEFTYGYTF. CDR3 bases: TGCGCCAGCAGCCAAGTGGGGACAGAGTTTACCTATGGCTACACCTTC.